This TCR beta chain originates from a study of OX40 agonist ivuxolimab in advanced cancers. This CDR3 contains 11 residues. Germline CDR1 MNHEY, CDR2 SMNVEV (reference sequence). A note on this clone: One end of the junction fails to match germline, which may point to a read error.

Assay used: immunoSEQ multiplex PCR; TCRdb lists only in-frame clones, some missing. This sample has 70,000 or so clones, with over 75% found just once. The receptor comes from an adult with an advanced solid tumor such as melanoma, head and neck, liver or kidney cancer. The chain has TRBV27 and TRBJ2-5, with unresolved D. Sequencing used CD4+ or CD8+ T cells sorted from blood, obtained in a trial of the OX40 agonist ivuxolimab. The DNA of the CDR3 is TGTGCCAGCAGTTCTCAAGGGACCCAGTACTTC. It codes for CASSSQGTQYF.